This T cell receptor (beta chain) appears in the sequencing data of a study of blood T cells in healthy people across ages. Study context: Roughly one uniquely barcoded beta molecule per two T cells was captured. Study outcomes and limitations: More naive CD4+ cells and higher diversity marked long-lived donors relative to aged donors.

This clonotype was detected a few times. Its cognate antigen is unknown. The second PCR ran roughly 6 to 11 cycles with a sample-barcoded 5' primer and J-beta primers. TCRdb reprocessed the 5' RACE reads with MiXCR, giving one entry per CDR3 protein. The sample has 1.5 million or so distinct CDR3 sequences, 42% seen once. V dropped 4 bases and J dropped 1 base, with 17 bases sitting between them. Germline V gene lookup returns CDR1 SGHRS and CDR2 YFSETQ. The CDR3 extends over 16 amino acids. Isolation of PBMCs gave at least 6.5 million cells per sample. The TCR was taken from a woman under 30 in good health. The chain recombines TRBV5-1 with TRBJ1-1; D is unresolved. The sample comprised blood. The DNA for the CDR3 is TGCGCCAGCAGCCCCGTGTCGGCTTTCGGGAACACTGAAGCTTTCTTT. Protein product: CASSPVSAFGNTEAFF. Using reference TRBV5-1 and TRBJ1-1 for the parts outside the CDR3, the full variable domain is KAGVTQTPRYLIKTRGQQVTLSCSPISGHRSVSWYQQTPGQGLQFLFEYFSETQRNKGNFPGRFSGRQFSNSRSEMNVSTLELGDSALYLCASSPVSAFGNTEAFFGQGTRLTVV.